This T cell receptor beta chain was documented in a study of blood T cell repertoires in COVID-19. As for the study in general: Sites across the United States, Italy and Spain contributed samples from acute and convalescent COVID-19. T cells, B-cell-depleted T cells, or PBMCs supplied cDNA or gDNA.

Germline trimming cut 7 bases from V and 5 bases from J; bases unmatched to any gene: 6. CDR1 and CDR2 from the germline V gene are LGHDT and YNNKEL (reference sequence). The CDR3 runs 15 residues. In the study's own analysis: Reference gene primer amplification yielded estimated nucleated cell counts. Assay: immunoSEQ multiplex PCR; the TCRdb copy retains only in-frame clones and omits some. The V and J calls and clone size are taken from that table; D and trimming were inferred from the DNA. This table holds approximately 360,000 clones, around 90% found once. Source material: peripheral blood. This chain uses TRBV3-1 (or the pseudogene TRBV3-2) with TRBJ2-3; 13 bases are a match to TRBD2. The source is a man aged 18 to 29 with active or convalescent COVID-19. CDR3 sequence (DNA): TGTGCCAGCACCACTAGCGGGGGGGCATTAGATACGCAGTATTTT. Its translation is CASTTSGGALDTQYF.